The clone carrying this T cell receptor (beta chain) appeared a few times. Its target is unknown. The V gene's germline CDR1 is SGHAT and CDR2 FQNNGV. CDR3 length equals 15 residues. Trimming took 5 bases from V and 3 from J; bases not matched to a gene: 6. Vbeta (60) and Jbeta (13) primers were used in the PCR. The data were produced by immunoSEQ multiplex PCR, yet TCRdb's version contains in-frame clones alone and is incomplete. The table has 150,000 or so clones, roughly 10% seen once. This sample was included in a study of cytomegalovirus exposure and HLA in healthy donors. The study's findings and limits: A later analysis found TCR association rates differed by HLA locus, highest for DRB1 and lowest for HLA-C.

Everyone who donated was a healthy bone marrow donor. The sample comprised PBMCs. This receptor was obtained from a man aged 50 or older in good health and CMV-seronegative. The chain recombines TRBV11-2 with TRBJ2-3; 9 bases map to TRBD2. This chain's CDR3 is CASSPGTSLTDTQYF. CDR3 coding DNA: TGTGCCAGCAGCCCCGGGACTAGCTTAACAGATACGCAGTATTTT.